This T cell receptor (beta chain) was found in a study of blood T cell repertoires in COVID-19. Study-wide context: The analysed material was cDNA or gDNA that came from T cells, B-cell-depleted T cells, or PBMCs.

Using immunoSEQ multiplex PCR, the repertoire was profiled, and TCRdb retains in-frame clones only, with some absent. The sample holds tens of thousands of clones, 80% to 90% seen once. Germline V gene data show CDR1 as MNHEY and CDR2 as SMNVEV (reference sequence). The CDR3 is 14 amino acids. The V and J ends lost 3 bases and 2 bases, in that order; junction bases with no gene match: 2. The chain links TRBV27 to TRBJ1-2; 8 bases fit TRBD1. Sequencing used peripheral blood. The source of this sequence is a woman of 80 years or more with acute or convalescent COVID-19. CDR3 sequence (DNA): TGTGCCAGCAGTTTTACAGGGGGGAACTATGGCTACACCTTC. It is translated as CASSFTGGNYGYTF.